This T cell receptor beta chain was identified in a study of siplizumab effects on memory and regulatory T cells. Study results and caveats: Proliferating Tregs in siplizumab cultures were never verified as suppressive.

Generated by immunoSEQ multiplex PCR, the TCRdb table keeps only in-frame clones and is missing some. The sample shows approximately 110,000 clones, about 93% of them seen only once. A note on this clone: Its antigen is still unknown.

The receptor was derived from a human donor in good health. Sequenced input: CD4+ T cells sorted from blood.

The CDR3 sequence: CAINSADYGYTF. Here the CDR3 DNA reads TGTGCCATCAATTCGGCGGATTATGGCTACACCTTC. This chain links TRBV10-3 with TRBJ1-2; D uncertain. The V end was cut by 7 bases, the J end by 5 bases, with 11 bases between. The CDR3 extends over 12 amino acids. The germline gives CDR1 ENHRY, CDR2 SYGVKD.